This entry describes one T cell receptor (beta chain). Its matching antigen is unknown. The entry originates in a study of T cells in Graves' hyperthyroidism and ophthalmopathy. Study summary: The authors collected peripheral blood at initial diagnosis, before any treatment. Notes on the study in general: Through a model of 13 V-J features, ophthalmopathy was separated from stable hyperthyroidism. Prediction of ophthalmopathy progression came a median 6.5 months pre-onset.

PBMCs stemmed from over 7.5 ml fresh peripheral blood. RNA transcripts served as the template for amplifying TCR beta CDR3 regions. During a first-round RT-PCR of the TCR CDR3, the HTBI primer set was used. From the multiplex PCR reads, TCRdb called clonotypes with MiXCR, one entry per CDR3 protein. The table records hundreds of thousands of distinct CDR3 sequences, 25% to 30% of them present only once. Deletions cut 0 bases from V and 2 bases from J, with 19 bases between. The CDR3 has 18 amino acids. Germline V gives CDR1 SGHAT, CDR2 FQDESV (reference sequence). What was sequenced was blood. The gene calls are TRBV11-1 and TRBJ2-5; tentatively, D is TRBD1 (5 bases). The receptor was derived from a man aged 40-49 years with Graves' hyperthyroidism that later progressed to Graves' ophthalmopathy. CDR3 coding DNA: TGTGCCAGCAGCTTAGCGGGGCTTGCGAGAAACCCTCAAGAGACCCAGTACTTC. Protein: CASSLAGLARNPQETQYF.